Here is one T cell receptor (beta chain) with its context. This entry belongs to a study of T cell changes during pregnancy in multiple sclerosis. Some clones are missing from TCRdb's copy, which holds only in-frame ones; the method was immunoSEQ multiplex PCR. The sample carries around 80,000 clones, under 95% recorded once. CDR3 length: 14 residues. The germline CDR1 and CDR2 sequences are MNHNY and SVGAGI (reference sequence). V dropped 8 bases and J dropped 6; count of bases not matched to a gene: 3. The chain links TRBV6-6 to TRBJ2-1, with TRBD2 matching 14 bases. The source material was peripheral blood, sampled before pregnancy. The receptor was isolated from a female donor with multiple sclerosis, enrolled in a pregnancy study. The CDR3 here is CASLTSGGANEQFF. As DNA, the CDR3 is TGTGCCAGCTTGACTAGCGGGGGGGCCAATGAGCAGTTCTTC.